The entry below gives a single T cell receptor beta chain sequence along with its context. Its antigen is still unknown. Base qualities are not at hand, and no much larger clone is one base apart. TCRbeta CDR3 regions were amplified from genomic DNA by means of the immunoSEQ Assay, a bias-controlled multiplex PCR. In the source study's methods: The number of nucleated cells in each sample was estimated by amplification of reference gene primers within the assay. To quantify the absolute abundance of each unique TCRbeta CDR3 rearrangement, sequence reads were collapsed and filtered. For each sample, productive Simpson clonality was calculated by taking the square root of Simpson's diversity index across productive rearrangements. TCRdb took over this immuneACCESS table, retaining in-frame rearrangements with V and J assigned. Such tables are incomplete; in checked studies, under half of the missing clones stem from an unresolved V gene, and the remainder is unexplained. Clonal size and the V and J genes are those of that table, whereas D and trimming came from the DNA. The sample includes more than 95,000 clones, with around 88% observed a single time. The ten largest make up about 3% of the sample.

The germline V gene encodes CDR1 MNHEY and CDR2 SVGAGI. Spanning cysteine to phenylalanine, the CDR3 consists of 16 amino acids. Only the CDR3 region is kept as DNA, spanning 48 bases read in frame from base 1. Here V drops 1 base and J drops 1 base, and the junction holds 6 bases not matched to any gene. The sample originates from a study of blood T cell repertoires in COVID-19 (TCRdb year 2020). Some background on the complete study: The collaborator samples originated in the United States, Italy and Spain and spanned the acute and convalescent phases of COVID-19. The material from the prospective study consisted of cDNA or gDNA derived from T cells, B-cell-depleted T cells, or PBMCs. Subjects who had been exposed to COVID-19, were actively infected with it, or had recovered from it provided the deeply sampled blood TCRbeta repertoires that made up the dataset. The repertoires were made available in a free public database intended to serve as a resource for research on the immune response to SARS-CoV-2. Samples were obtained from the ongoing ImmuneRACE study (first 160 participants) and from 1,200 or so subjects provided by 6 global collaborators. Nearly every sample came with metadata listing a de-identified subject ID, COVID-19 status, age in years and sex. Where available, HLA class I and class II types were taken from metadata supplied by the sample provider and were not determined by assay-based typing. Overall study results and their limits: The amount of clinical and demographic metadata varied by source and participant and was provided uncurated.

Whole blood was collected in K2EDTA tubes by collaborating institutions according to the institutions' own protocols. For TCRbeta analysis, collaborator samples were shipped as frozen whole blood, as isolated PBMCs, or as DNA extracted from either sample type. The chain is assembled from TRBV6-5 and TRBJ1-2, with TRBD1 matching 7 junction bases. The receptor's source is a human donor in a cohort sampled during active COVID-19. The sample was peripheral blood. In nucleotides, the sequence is TGTGCCAGCAGTTACTGGGGACAGTCGATTAACTATGGCTACACCTTC. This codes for CASSYWGQSINYGYTF.